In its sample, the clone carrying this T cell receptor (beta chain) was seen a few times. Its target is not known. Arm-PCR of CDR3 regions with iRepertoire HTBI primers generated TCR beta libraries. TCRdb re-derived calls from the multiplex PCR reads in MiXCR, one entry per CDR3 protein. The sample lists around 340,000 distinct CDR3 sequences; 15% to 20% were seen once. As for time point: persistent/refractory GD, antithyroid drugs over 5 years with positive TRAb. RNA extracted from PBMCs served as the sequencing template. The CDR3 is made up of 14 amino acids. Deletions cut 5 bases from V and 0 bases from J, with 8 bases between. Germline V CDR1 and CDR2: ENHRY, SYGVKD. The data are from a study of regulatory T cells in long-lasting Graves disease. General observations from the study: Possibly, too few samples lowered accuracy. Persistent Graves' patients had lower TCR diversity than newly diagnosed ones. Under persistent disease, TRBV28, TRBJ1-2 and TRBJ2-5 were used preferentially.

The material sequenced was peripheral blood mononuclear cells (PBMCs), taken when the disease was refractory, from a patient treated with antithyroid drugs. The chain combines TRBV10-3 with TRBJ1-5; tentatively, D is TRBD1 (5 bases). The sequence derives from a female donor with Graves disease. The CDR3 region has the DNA TGTGCCATCAGTCCGACAGTTAGCAATCAGCCCCAGCATTTT. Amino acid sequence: CAISPTVSNQPQHF.